Following are 31 T cell receptor beta chains from one sample sequenced in a study of identical twins. TCRdb reprocessed the 5' RACE reads via MiXCR and lists one record per CDR3 protein. The data hold 690,000 or so distinct CDR3 sequences, with 8.6% observed a single time. These sequences were also reported in another study, on yellow fever vaccine responses in identical twins.

Sequencing used PBMCs. The receptors shown here come from a woman aged 18 to 35 in good health.

Many counts were recorded for this clonotype. This chain links TRBV12-3 or TRBV12-4 with TRBJ2-7; 8 nucleotides match TRBD2. CDR3 length: 15 residues. The V segment lost 6 bases and the J segment 0 bases; nucleotides outside the gene matches: 7. CDR3: CASRQSGGLSYEQYF. The CDR3, as DNA: TGTGCCAGCAGACAAAGCGGGGGACTCTCCTACGAGCAGTACTTC.

In its sample, this clonotype was seen a few times. The chain employs TRBV12-1 and TRBJ2-1; the table's TRBD2 call for D was not verified on the DNA. TRBV12-1 is assigned pseudogene status. The CDR3 contains 19 residues. CDR3 amino acids: CASSPDWRLAASSYNEQFF. The CDR3 coding sequence is TGTGCCAGCAGCCCGGATTGGCGACTAGCGGCCAGTTCCTACAATGAGCAGTTCTTC.

This clonotype has just a few counts. This rearrangement joins TRBV24-1 to TRBJ2-3, with 8 positions matching TRBD2. CDR1 and CDR2 (germline): KGHDR, SFDVKD. Trimming cost V 5 bases and J 4 bases; bases outside gene matches: 10. CDR3 size: 16 residues. The CDR3 DNA reads TGTGCCACCAGTGGCGGCCTGCGGGAGGTCTCAGATACGCAGTATTTT. Its translation is CATSGGLREVSDTQYF.

This clonotype was seen a few times. The chain carries TRBV5-1 and TRBJ2-4; a weak D match, TRBD1 (6 bases). The CDR3 is made up of 17 amino acids. Looked up from germline, CDR1 is SGHRS and CDR2 is YFSETQ. The V end lost 2 bases, the J end lost 1 base, and 16 bases lay between the germline ends. CDR3 region: CASSFQPFQGAKNIQYF. For the CDR3, the DNA is TGCGCCAGCAGCTTCCAACCTTTTCAGGGGGCCAAAAACATTCAGTACTTC.

A few counts support this clonotype. The rearrangement links TRBV6-5 to TRBJ2-3; 9 nucleotides align to TRBD2. This CDR3 region has 15 residues. Looked up from germline, CDR1 is MNHEY and CDR2 is SVGAGI. The V gene end was trimmed by 2 bases and the J gene end by 4 bases; junction bases not matched to a gene: 4. The CDR3 reads CASSYGGLASDTQYF. CDR3 DNA sequence: TGTGCCAGCAGTTACGGGGGACTAGCATCAGATACGCAGTATTTT.

This clonotype has only a few counts. V is TRBV25-1 and J is TRBJ2-3; D not certain. Per germline, CDR1 MGHDK and CDR2 SYGVNS. Trimming left V 2 bases short and J 10 bases short, with 10 bases between. There are 12 residues in the CDR3. For the CDR3, the DNA is TGTGCCAGCAGTGAAAGTAGTAGGGCGCAGTATTTT. Protein sequence: CASSESSRAQYF.

The rearrangement uses TRBV7-9 and TRBJ2-3; D may be TRBD2 (6 bases). The CDR3 is made up of 17 amino acids. Germline V gene lookup returns CDR1 SEHNR and CDR2 FQNEAQ (reference sequence). V was trimmed by 1 base and J by 2 bases, leaving 16 bases between them. The CDR3 spells CASSLESGPGFTDTQYF. The DNA for the CDR3 is TGTGCCAGCAGCTTAGAAAGCGGGCCCGGGTTCACAGATACGCAGTATTTT.

This clonotype was found a few times. The genes are TRBV10-2 and TRBJ2-7, with D perhaps matching TRBD2 (6 bases). Trimming left V 7 bases short and J 1 base short, with 14 bases between. The CDR3 consists of 14 residues. CDR1 and CDR2 from the germline V gene are WSHSY and SAAADI. The DNA of the CDR3 is TGCGCCAGCAAGATAGGGACTGTATCCTACGAGCAGTACTTC. Protein: CASKIGTVSYEQYF.

In its sample, this clonotype was seen a few times. The J gene is TRBJ2-7, the V gene TRBV7-9, with D tentatively TRBD1 (5 bases). V lost 2 bases and J 4 bases, leaving 15 bases between the germline ends. The germline V gene encodes CDR1 SEHNR and CDR2 FQNEAQ (reference sequence). CDR3 length equals 15 residues. CDR3 amino acids: CASSLSSQGIYEQYF. The CDR3 DNA follows: TGTGCCAGCAGCTTATCGTCGCAGGGTATTTACGAGCAGTACTTC.

This clonotype came up many times. The chain has TRBV29-1 and TRBJ2-2; D is unclear. In germline, CDR1 is SQVTM, CDR2 ANQGSEA. V was clipped by 0 bases and J by 4 bases, with 9 bases between them. The CDR3 totals 14 residues. The CDR3 loop is CSVEDQQSTGELFF. DNA of the CDR3: TGCAGCGTTGAAGATCAACAAAGCACCGGGGAGCTGTTTTTT.

This chain links TRBV20-1 with TRBJ2-7; 8 nucleotides agree with TRBD2. CDR3 size: 12 residues. Per germline, CDR1 DFQATT and CDR2 SNEGSKA (reference sequence). Trimming removed 3 bases from V and 2 bases from J; junction bases left unmatched: 0. The CDR3 region is CSASGRAYEQYF. In DNA form, the CDR3 reads TGCAGTGCTAGCGGGAGGGCCTACGAGCAGTACTTC.

This rearrangement joins TRBV23-1 to TRBJ2-2; D is possibly TRBD1 or TRBD2 (5 bases each). TRBV23-1 falls under the ORF class, with uncertain function. The CDR3 contains 14 residues. The V and J ends lost 8 bases and 5 bases respectively, with 15 bases between them. The CDR3 region is CASPRRDLTGELFF. Written as DNA, the CDR3 is TGCGCCAGCCCCCGCCGGGACCTTACCGGGGAGCTGTTTTTT.

The V and J genes are TRBV7-2 and TRBJ2-4; D may correspond to TRBD1 or TRBD2 (5 bases each). V was clipped by 5 bases and J by 11 bases, with 10 bases between them. The CDR3 length is 11 residues. Germline assignment: CDR1 SGHTA and CDR2 FQGNSA. Here the CDR3 DNA reads TGTGCCAGCAGCCCGACGGGGCTTCAGTACTTC. It specifies CASSPTGLQYF.

V gene TRBV5-1 combines with J gene TRBJ1-1, with unresolved D. This CDR3 contains 14 residues. Per germline, CDR1 SGHRS and CDR2 YFSETQ. V dropped 0 bases and J dropped 1 base, with 7 bases sitting between them. CDR3 loop: CASSLGVQNTEAFF. CDR3 in DNA: TGCGCCAGCAGCTTGGGTGTGCAGAACACTGAAGCTTTCTTT.

The rearrangement links TRBV18 to TRBJ1-1; the D gene is possibly TRBD1 (6 bases). Trimming shortened V by 0 bases and J by 5 bases, and 13 bases separated the two germline ends. Germline-derived CDR1 and CDR2 are KGHSH and LQKENI. The CDR3 consists of 15 residues. The CDR3 protein is CASSPPTDRKTEAFF. CDR3 nucleotide sequence: TGTGCCAGCTCACCACCTACTGACAGGAAGACTGAAGCTTTCTTT. The full variable domain, in which reference TRBV18 and TRBJ1-1 provide the parts outside the CDR3, is NAGVMQNPRHLVRRRGQEARLRCSPMKGHSHVYWYRQLPEEGLKFMVYLQKENIIDESGMPKERFSAEFPKEGPSILRIQQVVRGDSAAYFCASSPPTDRKTEAFFGQGTRLTVV.

This clonotype was detected many times. The chain couples TRBV5-1 to TRBJ2-5; D tentatively fits TRBD1 or TRBD2 (6 bases each). Looked up from germline, CDR1 is SGHRS and CDR2 is YFSETQ. V lost 1 base, J lost 3 bases, and 19 bases lay in between. The CDR3 totals 17 residues. This CDR3 reads CASSLNPRGAVEETQYF. DNA for the CDR3: TGCGCCAGCAGCTTGAATCCTAGGGGGGCCGTGGAAGAGACCCAGTACTTC. Complete variable domain (other parts from reference TRBV5-1 and TRBJ2-5): KAGVTQTPRYLIKTRGQQVTLSCSPISGHRSVSWYQQTPGQGLQFLFEYFSETQRNKGNFPGRFSGRQFSNSRSEMNVSTLELGDSALYLCASSLNPRGAVEETQYFGPGTRLLVL.

The table lists this clonotype with a few counts. V usage is TRBV11-2 and J usage is TRBJ2-1, with unresolved D. Germline lookup yields CDR1 SGHAT and CDR2 FQNNGV. The CDR3 covers 15 residues. Trimming cost V 1 base and J 5 bases, with 12 bases left between them. The CDR3 protein is CASSLAPGSDNEQFF. CDR3 in DNA: TGTGCCAGCAGCTTAGCTCCGGGCAGCGACAATGAGCAGTTCTTC.

The chain carries TRBV7-2 and TRBJ2-5; the match to TRBD2 covers 7 bases. V was clipped by 3 bases and J by 7 bases; unmatched bases: 14. This CDR3 is built from 16 residues. Germline CDR1 and CDR2: SGHTA and FQGNSA. For the CDR3, the DNA is TGTGCCAGCAGCTTGGGGGGAGGGAGACACATGGGGACCCAGTACTTC. This codes for CASSLGGGRHMGTQYF.

The chain has TRBV6-1 and TRBJ2-1; possibly TRBD2 for D (5 bases). The CDR3 spans 14 residues. The germline gives CDR1 MNHNS, CDR2 SASEGT. Trimming shortened V by 10 bases and J by 9 bases, and 22 bases separated the two germline ends. CDR3 coding DNA: TGTGCCACCGGGGAGTTTTTGCCAACGGTTGAGCAGTTCTTC. Its translation is CATGEFLPTVEQFF.

This clonotype was observed a few times. The genes are TRBV5-1 and TRBJ1-1; the D is unclear. The germline gives CDR1 SGHRS, CDR2 YFSETQ. The V end was cut by 6 bases, the J end by 1 base, with 10 bases between. The CDR3 is 13 amino acids. As DNA, the CDR3 is TGCGCCAGCACCTCCCGAGCGAACACTGAAGCTTTCTTT. Protein: CASTSRANTEAFF.

This clonotype occurred many times. The V call is TRBV27, the J call TRBJ2-7; D gene ambiguous. The germline V gene encodes CDR1 MNHEY and CDR2 SMNVEV (reference sequence). The V end lost 6 bases, the J end lost 1 base, and 10 bases lay between the germline ends. The CDR3 totals 13 residues. CDR3 in amino acids: CASSLGTSYEQYF. In DNA, the CDR3 is TGTGCCAGCAGCCTAGGAACGTCCTACGAGCAGTACTTC.

This clonotype came up a few times. The J gene is TRBJ2-1, the V gene TRBV24-1; 9 nucleotides align to TRBD2. Germline V gene sequence: CDR1 KGHDR, CDR2 SFDVKD. J lost 4 bases, V lost 2 bases, and 5 bases had no gene match. This CDR3 region has 16 residues. CDR3 amino acids: CATSDSSGGKYNEQFF. The CDR3 DNA sequence: TGTGCCACCAGTGATTCCAGCGGGGGGAAGTACAATGAGCAGTTCTTC.

The rearrangement uses TRBV27 and TRBJ2-1; 7 nucleotides line up with TRBD2. This CDR3 is built from 16 residues. V lost 4 bases and J lost 3; bases outside the gene matches: 9. Germline values: CDR1 MNHEY, CDR2 SMNVEV (reference sequence). The CDR3 region has the DNA TGTGCCAGCAGTTCCTTCTCTAGCGGTGTCTACAATGAGCAGTTCTTC. Its translation is CASSSFSSGVYNEQFF.

The rearrangement links TRBV6-4 to TRBJ2-2; D may match TRBD1 or TRBD2 (5 bases each). Germline V lookup: CDR1 MRHNA, CDR2 SNTAGT. Between the trimmed V and J ends, which lost 6 bases and 5 bases, there was a span of 13 bases. The CDR3 totals 14 residues. CDR3 bases: TGTGCCAGCAGCCGGGACGGACAAACCGGGGAGCTGTTTTTT. Translating gives CASSRDGQTGELFF.

The chain carries TRBV6-5 and TRBJ1-2; D ambiguous. Trimming shortened V by 4 bases and J by 1 base, and 7 bases separated the two germline ends. The CDR3 totals 13 residues. Germline V CDR1 and CDR2: MNHEY, SVGAGI. The CDR3 nucleotides read TGTGCCAGCAGTTTTATCGTTAACTATGGCTACACCTTC. It specifies CASSFIVNYGYTF.

V is TRBV5-1 and J is TRBJ2-5, with D perhaps TRBD2 (5 bases). Per the germline V gene, CDR1 is SGHRS and CDR2 is YFSETQ. This CDR3 region has 15 residues. V lost 0 bases and J lost 1, with 10 bases in between. The CDR3 nucleotides are TGCGCCAGCAGCTTGGCCTCGGGATTCCAAGAGACCCAGTACTTC. This translates into CASSLASGFQETQYF. The variable domain in full, with the rest retrieved from reference TRBV5-1 and TRBJ2-5, is KAGVTQTPRYLIKTRGQQVTLSCSPISGHRSVSWYQQTPGQGLQFLFEYFSETQRNKGNFPGRFSGRQFSNSRSEMNVSTLELGDSALYLCASSLASGFQETQYFGPGTRLLVL.

This clonotype was seen a handful of times. This chain joins TRBV7-9 and TRBJ2-7; D not resolved. Germline CDR1 is SEHNR and CDR2 is FQNEAQ (reference sequence). The CDR3 runs 13 residues. V was clipped by 1 base and J by 4 bases, with 8 bases between them. The CDR3 region has the DNA TGTGCCAGCAGCTTAGTAGAGGAGTACGAGCAGTACTTC. Its translation: CASSLVEEYEQYF.

This clonotype was counted between two and nine times. The chain uses TRBV9 and TRBJ1-2; TRBD1 matches 7 bases. This CDR3 region has 15 residues. V dropped 3 bases and J dropped 4; count of bases not matched to a gene: 9. CDR1 is SGDLS and CDR2 is YYNGEE in the germline V gene. CDR3 sequence: CASSASGTAGYGYTF. Here the CDR3 DNA reads TGTGCCAGCAGCGCCTCCGGGACAGCGGGCTATGGCTACACCTTC.

J is TRBJ2-3 and V is TRBV20-1; unclear D gene. CDR1 and CDR2 (germline): DFQATT, SNEGSKA (reference sequence). The CDR3 spans 13 residues. Trimming took 3 bases from V and 0 from J, leaving 7 bases between them. Written as DNA, the CDR3 is TGCAGTGCTAGCCCGGCTAGCACAGATACGCAGTATTTT. Translating gives CSASPASTDTQYF.

In its sample, this clonotype was seen many times. V usage is TRBV12-3 or TRBV12-4 and J usage is TRBJ2-1, with 7 nucleotides matching TRBD1. After removal of 3 bases from V and 8 bases from J, the junction contained 1 base not matched to a gene. The CDR3 sequence is 12 residues long. The CDR3 sequence is CASSLTGYEQFF. The CDR3 DNA follows: TGTGCCAGCAGTTTGACAGGGTATGAGCAGTTCTTC.

The V and J genes are TRBV2 and TRBJ2-7; the match to TRBD1 covers 8 bases. The junction had 4 bases not matched to a gene; V was cut back by 7 bases and J by 5 bases. This CDR3 region has 12 residues. Germline CDR1 is SNHLY and CDR2 is FYNNEI. The CDR3 here is CASIPDRDEQYF. The CDR3 coding sequence is TGTGCCAGCATTCCGGACAGGGACGAGCAGTACTTC.